This TCR beta chain comes out of a study of cytomegalovirus exposure and HLA in healthy donors. With 60 Vbeta and 13 Jbeta primers, the PCR was carried out. Clones were sequenced by immunoSEQ multiplex PCR, and TCRdb holds only the in-frame ones, with some missing. The data hold around 150,000 clones, with around 80% observed a single time. The origin of this receptor is a man aged 18 to 30 in good health and CMV-seropositive. The material sequenced was PBMCs.

CDR3 protein: CAWSVGGNTDTQYF. The DNA of the CDR3 is TGTGCCTGGAGTGTAGGCGGAAACACAGATACGCAGTATTTT. The V and J genes are TRBV30 and TRBJ2-3; no reliable D call. The V and J ends lost 0 bases and 2 bases respectively, with 9 bases between them. The CDR3 is 14 amino acids. The V gene's germline CDR1 is GTSNPN and CDR2 SVGIG (reference sequence).